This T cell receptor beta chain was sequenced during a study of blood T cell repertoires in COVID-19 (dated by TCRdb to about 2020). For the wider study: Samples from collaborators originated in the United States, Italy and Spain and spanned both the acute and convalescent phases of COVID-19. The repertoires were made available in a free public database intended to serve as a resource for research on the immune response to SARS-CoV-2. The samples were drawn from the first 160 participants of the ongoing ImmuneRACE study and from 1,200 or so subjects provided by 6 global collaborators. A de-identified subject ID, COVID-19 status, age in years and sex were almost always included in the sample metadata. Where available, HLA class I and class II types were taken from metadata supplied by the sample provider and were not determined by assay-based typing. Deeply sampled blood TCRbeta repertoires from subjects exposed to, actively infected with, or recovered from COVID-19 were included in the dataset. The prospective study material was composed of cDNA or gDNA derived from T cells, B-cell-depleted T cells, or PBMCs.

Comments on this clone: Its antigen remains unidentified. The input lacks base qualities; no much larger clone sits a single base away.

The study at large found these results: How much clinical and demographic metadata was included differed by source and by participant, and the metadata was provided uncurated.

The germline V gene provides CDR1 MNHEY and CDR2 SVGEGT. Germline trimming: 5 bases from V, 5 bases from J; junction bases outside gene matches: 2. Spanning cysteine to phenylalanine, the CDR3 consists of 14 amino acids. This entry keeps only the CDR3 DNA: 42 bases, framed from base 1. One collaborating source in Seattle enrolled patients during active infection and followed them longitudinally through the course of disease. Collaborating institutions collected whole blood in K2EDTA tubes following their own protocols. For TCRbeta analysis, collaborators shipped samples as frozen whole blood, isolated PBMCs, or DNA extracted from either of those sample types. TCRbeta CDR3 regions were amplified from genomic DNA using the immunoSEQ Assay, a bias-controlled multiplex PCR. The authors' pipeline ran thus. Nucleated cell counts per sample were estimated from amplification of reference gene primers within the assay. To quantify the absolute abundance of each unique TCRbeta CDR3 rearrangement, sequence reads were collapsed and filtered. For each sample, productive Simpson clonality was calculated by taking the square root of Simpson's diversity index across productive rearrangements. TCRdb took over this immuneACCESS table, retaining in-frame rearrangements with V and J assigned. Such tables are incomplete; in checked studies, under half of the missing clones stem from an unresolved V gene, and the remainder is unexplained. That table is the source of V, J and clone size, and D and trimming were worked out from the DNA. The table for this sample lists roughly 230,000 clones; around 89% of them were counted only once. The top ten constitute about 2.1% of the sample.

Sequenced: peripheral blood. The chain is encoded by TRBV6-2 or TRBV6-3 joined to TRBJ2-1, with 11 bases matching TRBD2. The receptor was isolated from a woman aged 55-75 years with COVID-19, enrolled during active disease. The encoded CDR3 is CASSLAGGHNEQFF. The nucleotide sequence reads TGTGCCAGCAGTCTAGCGGGGGGACACAATGAGCAGTTCTTC.